This T cell receptor (beta chain) was recovered during a study of blood T cell repertoires in COVID-19. Study information: Samples came from the United States, Italy and Spain, spanning acute and convalescent COVID-19. The analysed material was cDNA or gDNA that came from T cells, B-cell-depleted T cells, or PBMCs.

CDR3 size: 12 residues. With 4 bases removed from V and 7 bases from J, the gap between germline ends came to 8 bases. The germline CDR1 and CDR2 sequences are MGHDK and SYGVNS. TCRdb's copy holds only in-frame clones and misses some; the assay was immunoSEQ multiplex PCR. The sample shows around 270,000 clones, 80% to 90% of them seen only once. Among Cohort 3 donors, those recovered had two negative PCRs, clearance, or symptom resolution. Specimen: PBMCs or T cells enriched from blood (not recorded which). This chain joins TRBV25-1 and TRBJ2-1; weak D call: TRBD1 (5 bases). The source of this sequence is a woman in her twenties or thirties who had recovered from COVID-19. The CDR3 is CASSVTENEQFF. The CDR3 bases are TGTGCCAGCAGTGTGACAGAAAATGAGCAGTTCTTC.